These 22 T cell receptor beta chains were sequenced from one sample in a study of PD-L1 blockade in urothelial cancer (dated by TCRdb to 2016 to 2017). The library was obtained by the immunoSEQ multiplex PCR assay. TCRdb took over this immuneACCESS table, retaining in-frame rearrangements with V and J assigned. Such tables are incomplete; in checked studies, under half of the missing clones stem from an unresolved V gene, and the remainder is unexplained. The sample table records tens of thousands of clones; approximately 80% of these occur just once. Around 3.4% of the sample is taken by the ten largest. The sequences come from PBMCs, collected around atezolizumab (anti-PD-L1) treatment. The source is an older man with urothelial cancer.

The V gene is TRBV4-1, the J gene TRBJ1-4; no reliable D call. Germline V gene data show CDR1 as MGHRA and CDR2 as YSYEKL. CDR3 size: 15 residues. V lost 0 bases, J lost 8 bases, and 13 bases lay in between. DNA for the CDR3: TGCGCCAGCAGCCAAGACGAACAGCGGTGGGAAAAACTGTTTTTT. Its translation: CASSQDEQRWEKLFF.

The V and J genes are TRBV5-1 and TRBJ1-2, with D possibly being TRBD1 (5 bases). Per germline, CDR1 SGHRS and CDR2 YFSETQ. The CDR3 extends over 15 amino acids. With 0 bases removed from V and 8 bases from J, the gap between germline ends came to 17 bases. DNA for the CDR3: TGCGCCAGCAGCTTGGCCGGTGGCGGGGCGGAAGGCTACACCTTC. This encodes CASSLAGGGAEGYTF.

The chain joins TRBV28 to TRBJ2-7, with D possibly TRBD1 on 6 matching bases. V was trimmed by 5 bases and J by 3 bases, leaving 14 bases between them. In germline, CDR1 is MDHEN, CDR2 SYDVKM. This CDR3 has 14 residues. In DNA form, the CDR3 reads TGTGCCAGCAGTCTTCGGACAGACTACTACGAGCAGTACTTC. Translating it yields CASSLRTDYYEQYF. Based on the CDR3 plus reference TRBV28 and TRBJ2-7, the full variable domain is DVKVTQSSRYLVKRTGEKVFLECVQDMDHENMFWYRQDPGLGLRLIYFSYDVKMKEKGDIPEGYSVSREKKERFSLILESASTNQTSMYLCASSLRTDYYEQYFGPGTRLTVT.

This clone was observed a handful of times. The chain links TRBV5-1 to TRBJ1-1; D call uncertain. Trimming stripped 4 bases from V and 2 bases from J, with 9 bases between. Per germline, CDR1 SGHRS and CDR2 YFSETQ. The CDR3 is 13 residues long. The CDR3 DNA follows: TGCGCCAGCAGCCTAGAGATTAACACTGAAGCTTTCTTT. Its protein product is CASSLEINTEAFF.

This clone was observed a single time. The rearrangement links TRBV6-4 to TRBJ1-4; unclear D gene. V gave up 2 bases and J gave up 8 bases, with 9 bases separating them. Germline V lookup: CDR1 MRHNA, CDR2 SNTAGT. The CDR3 consists of 13 residues. DNA of the CDR3: TGTGCCAGCAGTGACGTCGGCGGAGAAAAACTGTTTTTT. Translating it yields CASSDVGGEKLFF.

This chain connects TRBV28 to TRBJ2-5; no definite D call. V was trimmed by 1 base and J by 2 bases, leaving 5 bases between them. The length of the CDR3 is 13 residues. Germline V gene data show CDR1 as MDHEN and CDR2 as SYDVKM. The CDR3 loop is CASSLSGQETQYF. In DNA form, the CDR3 reads TGTGCCAGCAGTTTATCAGGTCAAGAGACCCAGTACTTC.

This clone was counted only a few times. V and J are TRBV7-2 and TRBJ2-1; 8 nucleotides line up with TRBD2. Germline V gene lookup returns CDR1 SGHTA and CDR2 FQGNSA. CDR3 length: 16 residues. J was trimmed by 7 bases and V by 4 bases; bases with no gene match: 12. The CDR3 loop reads CASSYSGASPWNEQFF. The CDR3 DNA reads TGTGCCAGCAGCTATAGCGGGGCCTCCCCTTGGAATGAGCAGTTCTTC.

The V and J genes are TRBV7-2 and TRBJ2-1, with D possibly matching TRBD1 (5 bases). Germline V CDR1 and CDR2: SGHTA, FQGNSA. Trimming removed 1 base at V and 0 bases at J, with 7 bases between. The CDR3 is made up of 15 amino acids. CDR3 in DNA: TGTGCCAGCAGCTTAGACAGGAGCTCCTACAATGAGCAGTTCTTC. Amino acid sequence: CASSLDRSSYNEQFF.

J is TRBJ2-3 and V is TRBV27; a possible D gene is TRBD2 (6 bases). The V end lost 2 bases, the J end lost 3 bases, and 12 bases lay between the germline ends. The CDR3 sequence is 15 residues long. Per the germline V gene, CDR1 is MNHEY and CDR2 is SMNVEV (reference sequence). CDR3 amino acids: CASSLRRSGTDTQYF. CDR3 DNA sequence: TGTGCCAGCAGTTTACGGAGGAGCGGGACAGATACGCAGTATTTT.

The V gene is TRBV19, the J gene TRBJ2-2; D may be TRBD1 (6 bases). V gave up 3 bases and J gave up 6 bases, with 26 bases separating them. The CDR3 consists of 19 residues. Germline CDR1 is LNHDA and CDR2 is SQIVND (reference sequence). The CDR3 DNA follows: TGTGCCAGTAGTATGATTAGGAGTGGGGGCAGAGGAACACCCGGGGAGCTGTTTTTT. Its translation is CASSMIRSGGRGTPGELFF.

This chain uses TRBV5-1 with TRBJ1-2; D is possibly TRBD1 (6 bases). In germline, CDR1 is SGHRS, CDR2 YFSETQ. V lost 1 base and J lost 4, with 11 bases in between. This CDR3 has 14 residues. The CDR3 protein is CASSLQKGGYGYTF. Here the CDR3 DNA reads TGCGCCAGCAGCTTGCAGAAAGGGGGCTATGGCTACACCTTC.

The chain employs TRBV19 and TRBJ2-7; 11 nucleotides line up with TRBD2. This CDR3 contains 16 residues. J gave up 2 bases and V 5 bases, and 8 bases lay outside the gene matches. The V gene's germline CDR1 is LNHDA and CDR2 SQIVND (reference sequence). CDR3 nucleotides: TGTGCCAGTAGTTCTCAGACTAGCGGGGCAACCTACGAGCAGTACTTC. This sequence encodes CASSSQTSGATYEQYF.

The rearrangement joins TRBV18 to TRBJ1-4; the match to TRBD1 covers 10 bases. V shed 1 base and J 7 bases; nucleotides not matched to a gene: 18. There are 20 residues in the CDR3. CDR1 is KGHSH and CDR2 is LQKENI in the germline V gene. DNA for the CDR3: TGTGCCAGCTCACCACTTACTCCGGGACAGGGGCCCGCACTCGGTGAAAAACTGTTTTTT. Its translation: CASSPLTPGQGPALGEKLFF. The variable domain in full, completed from reference TRBV18 and TRBJ1-4, reads NAGVMQNPRHLVRRRGQEARLRCSPMKGHSHVYWYRQLPEEGLKFMVYLQKENIIDESGMPKERFSAEFPKEGPSILRIQQVVRGDSAAYFCASSPLTPGQGPALGEKLFFGSGTQLSVL.

V usage is TRBV4-3 and J usage is TRBJ1-2; 7 bases agree with TRBD1. The CDR3 totals 16 residues. From germline, CDR1 is LGHNA and CDR2 YSLEER. V trimming: 0 bases; J trimming: 4 bases; junction bases outside the gene matches: 8. CDR3 region: CASSQDRRDSSYGYTF. CDR3 coding DNA: TGCGCCAGCAGCCAAGATAGAAGGGACAGCAGCTATGGCTACACCTTC.

This clone came up a few times. This chain connects TRBV5-1 to TRBJ2-2; D unclear. Germline CDR1 reads SGHRS; CDR2 reads YFSETQ. The V end was cut by 1 base, the J end by 4 bases, with 8 bases between. The CDR3 covers 14 residues. CDR3 loop: CASSLSGSTGELFF. CDR3 in DNA: TGCGCCAGCAGCTTGAGTGGCAGCACCGGGGAGCTGTTTTTT.

The chain joins TRBV4-2 to TRBJ2-7; 10 nucleotides match TRBD2. Germline V gives CDR1 LGHNA, CDR2 YNFKEQ. The CDR3 has 15 amino acids. V gave up 0 bases and J gave up 4 bases; unmatched junction bases: 3. For the CDR3, the DNA is TGTGCCAGCAGCCAAGAGATAGCGGGAGGTTACGAGCAGTACTTC. Encoded protein: CASSQEIAGGYEQYF.

This sequence joins TRBV7-2 and TRBJ2-3; D ambiguous. Looked up from germline, CDR1 is SGHTA and CDR2 is FQGNSA. CDR3 size: 12 residues. V was shortened by 5 bases and J by 7 bases, with 10 bases between the two germline ends. CDR3 residues: CASSAPDNTQYF. Written as DNA, the CDR3 is TGTGCCAGCAGCGCACCCGACAATACGCAGTATTTT.

The chain carries TRBV7-9 and TRBJ2-1; 9 bases are a match to TRBD1. The V gene's germline CDR1 is SEHNR and CDR2 FQNEAQ (reference sequence). Trimming at V came to 7 bases and at J to 0 bases, leaving 7 bases not matched to a gene. CDR3 length: 16 amino acids. The chain's CDR3 is CASTHAQGASYNEQFF. CDR3 sequence (DNA): TGTGCCAGCACGCATGCACAGGGGGCCTCCTACAATGAGCAGTTCTTC.

The V call is TRBV18, the J call TRBJ2-7, with TRBD2 matching over 13 bases. Germline CDR1 KGHSH, CDR2 LQKENI. Unmatched junction bases numbered 2, after V lost 2 bases and J lost 4 bases. The CDR3 runs to 15 residues. This CDR3 is CASSPGTSGIYEQYF. DNA for the CDR3: TGTGCCAGCTCACCAGGGACTAGCGGGATTTACGAGCAGTACTTC. Filled out from reference TRBV18 and TRBJ2-7, the complete variable domain reads NAGVMQNPRHLVRRRGQEARLRCSPMKGHSHVYWYRQLPEEGLKFMVYLQKENIIDESGMPKERFSAEFPKEGPSILRIQQVVRGDSAAYFCASSPGTSGIYEQYFGPGTRLTVT.

V is TRBV5-4 and J is TRBJ2-7, with TRBD1 identical over 8 bases. This CDR3 region has 15 residues. With 4 bases clipped from V and 2 bases from J, the junction kept 8 bases outside the gene matches. Germline V gives CDR1 SGHNT, CDR2 YYREEE (reference sequence). The CDR3 DNA follows: TGTGCCAGCAGCCCGGCGGTGGGACAGGCCTACGAGCAGTACTTC. Translated, it gives CASSPAVGQAYEQYF.

This chain joins TRBV5-1 and TRBJ2-3; 9 bases map to TRBD1. Germline lookup yields CDR1 SGHRS and CDR2 YFSETQ. This CDR3 contains 16 residues. Unmatched junction bases numbered 8, after V lost 5 bases and J lost 1 base. CDR3 amino acids: CASSLDGTGRTDTQYF. CDR3 nucleotides: TGCGCCAGCAGTCTGGATGGGACAGGGCGCACAGATACGCAGTATTTT.

The chain employs TRBV7-2 and TRBJ1-2; D is uncertain. Trimming removed 1 base at V and 5 bases at J, with 17 bases between. This CDR3 is built from 16 residues. CDR1 SGHTA and CDR2 FQGNSA come from the germline V gene. This CDR3 is CASSLGSGSGLYGYTF. In DNA, the CDR3 is TGTGCCAGCAGCTTAGGTAGCGGATCAGGATTATATGGCTACACCTTC.